The 30 T cell receptor beta chains below all came from one sample that was sequenced in a study of cytomegalovirus exposure and HLA in healthy donors. This PCR relied on a set of 60 Vbeta primers and 13 Jbeta primers. Clones were sequenced by immunoSEQ multiplex PCR, and TCRdb holds only the in-frame ones, with some missing. The sample yields under 250,000 clones, roughly 85% seen once. The specimen sequenced was PBMCs. The receptors were sampled from a woman aged 45-65 years in good health and CMV-seronegative.

The V gene is TRBV29-1, the J gene TRBJ2-2; possibly TRBD1 for D (6 bases). The CDR3 is made up of 18 amino acids. V was clipped by 1 base and J by 2 bases, with 20 bases between them. Germline CDR1 is SQVTM and CDR2 is ANQGSEA. The DNA of the CDR3 is TGCAGCGTTGAAGTCCGGACAGCAAAGGGATTCAACACCGGGGAGCTGTTTTTT. Encoded protein: CSVEVRTAKGFNTGELFF.

J is TRBJ2-6 and V is TRBV18, with 11 positions matching TRBD1. The CDR3 runs 18 residues. V gave up 5 bases and J gave up 1 base; unmatched junction bases: 7. Germline-derived CDR1 and CDR2 are KGHSH and LQKENI. In DNA, the CDR3 is TGTGCCAGCTCAACAGGAGGGACAGGGGGATCTGGGGCCAACGTCCTGACTTTC. As protein: CASSTGGTGGSGANVLTF. Filled out from reference TRBV18 and TRBJ2-6, the complete variable domain reads NAGVMQNPRHLVRRRGQEARLRCSPMKGHSHVYWYRQLPEEGLKFMVYLQKENIIDESGMPKERFSAEFPKEGPSILRIQQVVRGDSAAYFCASSTGGTGGSGANVLTFGAGSRLTVL.

The V call is TRBV6-1, the J call TRBJ1-3; tentative D call: TRBD1 (6 bases). The V end lost 3 bases, the J end lost 0 bases, and 12 bases lay between the germline ends. The CDR3 length is 16 residues. The germline V gene encodes CDR1 MNHNS and CDR2 SASEGT. The CDR3 here is CASSERDNHSGNTIYF. In DNA, the CDR3 is TGTGCCAGCAGTGAGAGGGACAACCACTCTGGAAACACCATATATTTT.

J is TRBJ1-2 and V is TRBV28, with a tentative D call TRBD1 (6 bases). The CDR3 totals 16 residues. CDR1 is MDHEN and CDR2 is SYDVKM in the germline V gene. V was pared by 4 bases and J by 5 bases, with 20 bases between. The CDR3 DNA follows: TGTGCCAGCAGTTCCTCCGGACAGCCGATCATTTATGGCTACACCTTC. It is translated as CASSSSGQPIIYGYTF.

The chain has TRBV10-3 and TRBJ1-2, with 8 bases identical to TRBD1. CDR1 is ENHRY, CDR2 SYGVKD, per germline. The trim removed 5 bases at V and 4 bases at J, leaving 9 bases unmatched. This CDR3 is 15 amino acids long. The CDR3 here is CAISHQGALGYGYTF. CDR3 DNA sequence: TGTGCCATCAGTCACCAGGGGGCTCTCGGCTATGGCTACACCTTC.

V is TRBV11-1 and J is TRBJ1-2, with 8 nucleotides matching TRBD1. From germline, CDR1 is SGHAT and CDR2 FQDESV (reference sequence). The length of the CDR3 is 13 residues. V lost 5 bases, J lost 5 bases, and 4 bases stayed unmatched. CDR3 loop: CASSPDRAYGYTF. CDR3 DNA sequence: TGTGCCAGCAGCCCGGACAGGGCATATGGCTACACCTTC.

The J gene is TRBJ1-1, the V gene TRBV5-1; D perhaps matches TRBD1 (5 bases). The CDR3 length is 15 residues. The V end lost 0 bases, the J end lost 1 base, and 10 bases lay between the germline ends. From germline, CDR1 is SGHRS and CDR2 YFSETQ. CDR3: CASSLVQGQNTEAFF. The CDR3 nucleotides read TGCGCCAGCAGCTTGGTTCAGGGTCAGAACACTGAAGCTTTCTTT.

A few counts support this clone. The chain recombines TRBV30 with TRBJ1-5; TRBD1 aligns across 7 bases. The CDR3 is 13 amino acids. V gave up 4 bases and J gave up 4 bases; unmatched junction bases: 4. CDR1 GTSNPN and CDR2 SVGIG come from the germline V gene (reference sequence). The CDR3 protein is CAWKGAGNQPQHF. CDR3 sequence (DNA): TGTGCCTGGAAGGGGGCAGGGAATCAGCCCCAGCATTTT.

This clone was seen a few times. The chain combines TRBV6-5 with TRBJ2-3; D might be TRBD2 (6 bases). Trimming removed 6 bases from V and 6 bases from J, with 19 bases in between. This CDR3 contains 15 residues. Germline CDR1 is MNHEY and CDR2 is SVGAGI. DNA for the CDR3: TGTGCCAGCAGGACCCTTGGGGGGAAGGGTGATACGCAGTATTTT. It yields the protein CASRTLGGKGDTQYF.

This clone showed up just once. The chain has TRBV28 and TRBJ2-1, with 8 bases that match TRBD2. The germline CDR1 and CDR2 sequences are MDHEN and SYDVKM. V trimming: 2 bases; J trimming: 7 bases; junction bases outside the gene matches: 4. The CDR3 extends over 14 amino acids. The CDR3 nucleotides read TGTGCCAGCAGTTTAACGGGAGGGAAGAATGAGCAGTTCTTC. It encodes CASSLTGGKNEQFF.

This rearrangement joins TRBV18 to TRBJ2-3; a possible D gene is TRBD1 (5 bases). Trimming removed 3 bases at V and 5 bases at J, with 6 bases between. From germline, CDR1 is KGHSH and CDR2 LQKENI. The CDR3 covers 12 residues. CDR3 in DNA: TGTGCCAGCTCACCGACAGTAGATACGCAGTATTTT. It yields the protein CASSPTVDTQYF. The variable domain in full, with the rest retrieved from reference TRBV18 and TRBJ2-3, is NAGVMQNPRHLVRRRGQEARLRCSPMKGHSHVYWYRQLPEEGLKFMVYLQKENIIDESGMPKERFSAEFPKEGPSILRIQQVVRGDSAAYFCASSPTVDTQYFGPGTRLTVL.

This rearrangement joins TRBV7-8 to TRBJ1-5; unclear D gene. This CDR3 region has 17 residues. Trimming cost V 5 bases and J 2 bases, with 19 bases left between them. CDR1 is SGHVS, CDR2 FQNEAQ, per germline. The CDR3 region has the DNA TGTGCCAGCAGCCGTGACGTGAGGTCCGGGGGCAATCAGCCCCAGCATTTT. This encodes CASSRDVRSGGNQPQHF.

The chain uses TRBV5-1 and TRBJ2-7, with 10 bases fitting TRBD1. The CDR3 covers 16 residues. Germline V CDR1 and CDR2: SGHRS, YFSETQ. J gave up 2 bases and V 2 bases, and 7 bases lay outside the gene matches. This CDR3 reads CASSFTPGQGTYEQYF. For the CDR3, the DNA is TGCGCCAGCAGCTTCACTCCGGGACAGGGGACCTACGAGCAGTACTTC.

This clone appeared a single time. The rearrangement links TRBV18 to TRBJ2-4; tentative D call: TRBD1 (6 bases). V was shortened by 2 bases and J by 2 bases, with 19 bases between the two germline ends. This CDR3 is built from 18 residues. CDR1 is KGHSH and CDR2 is LQKENI in the germline V gene. CDR3 in amino acids: CASSPWPGEVSSKNIQYF. As DNA, the CDR3 is TGTGCCAGCTCACCATGGCCAGGGGAAGTGAGTTCCAAAAACATTCAGTACTTC. The full variable domain, in which reference TRBV18 and TRBJ2-4 provide the parts outside the CDR3, is NAGVMQNPRHLVRRRGQEARLRCSPMKGHSHVYWYRQLPEEGLKFMVYLQKENIIDESGMPKERFSAEFPKEGPSILRIQQVVRGDSAAYFCASSPWPGEVSSKNIQYFGAGTRLSVL.

This chain uses TRBV19 with TRBJ2-7; TRBD2 is a possible D gene (6 bases). This CDR3 region has 13 residues. In germline, CDR1 is LNHDA, CDR2 SQIVND (reference sequence). The V gene lost 5 bases and the J gene lost 5 bases, with 13 bases spanning the gap. The CDR3 spells CASSSGLSNEQYF. The CDR3 DNA reads TGTGCCAGTAGTTCCGGACTAAGCAACGAGCAGTACTTC.

CDR3 DNA sequence: TGCGCCAGCAGCCAAGATACCAACTCCCGGGAGCCCCAGCATTTT. Protein: CASSQDTNSREPQHF. The chain joins TRBV4-1 to TRBJ1-5, with D uncertain. The CDR3 has 15 amino acids. The V end lost 0 bases, the J end lost 8 bases, and 14 bases lay between the germline ends. Per the germline V gene, CDR1 is MGHRA and CDR2 is YSYEKL.

V usage is TRBV15 and J usage is TRBJ1-1; D remains ambiguous. The CDR3 covers 15 residues. The V end was cut by 0 bases, the J end by 0 bases, with 8 bases between. Germline CDR1 and CDR2: LNHNV and YYDKDF (reference sequence). The CDR3 loop is CATSREREMNTEAFF. DNA for the CDR3: TGTGCCACCAGCAGAGAGAGGGAGATGAACACTGAAGCTTTCTTT.

The J gene is TRBJ2-3, the V gene TRBV2; D not resolved. This CDR3 has 12 residues. V dropped 2 bases and J dropped 9 bases, with 9 bases sitting between them. From germline, CDR1 is SNHLY and CDR2 FYNNEI. This chain's CDR3 is CASSEPLVTQYF. In DNA form, the CDR3 reads TGTGCCAGCAGTGAACCCCTAGTGACGCAGTATTTT.

The V and J genes are TRBV7-3 and TRBJ2-2; no definite D call. The CDR3 loop spans 13 amino acids. CDR1 is SGHTA, CDR2 FQGTGA, per germline. Trimming left V 8 bases short and J 2 bases short, with 9 bases between. CDR3 region: CASGRANTGELFF. The CDR3 DNA is TGTGCCAGCGGTAGAGCAAACACCGGGGAGCTGTTTTTT.

V is TRBV2 and J is TRBJ1-2; no definite D call. The CDR3 is made up of 14 amino acids. V was clipped by 4 bases and J by 2 bases, with 11 bases between them. Per the germline V gene, CDR1 is SNHLY and CDR2 is FYNNEI. The CDR3 region is CASSAGAFNYGYTF. CDR3 DNA: TGTGCCAGCAGTGCGGGAGCGTTCAACTATGGCTACACCTTC.

The V and J genes are TRBV14 and TRBJ2-1; D perhaps matches TRBD2 (6 bases). Trimming pared 0 bases from V and 9 bases from J, leaving 12 bases between. Germline V gives CDR1 SGHDN, CDR2 FVKESK. The CDR3 contains 14 residues. The chain's CDR3 is CASSQDFIGGEQFF. The DNA for the CDR3 is TGTGCCAGCAGCCAAGATTTTATCGGGGGTGAGCAGTTCTTC.

The V and J genes are TRBV13 and TRBJ2-3, with TRBD2 as a possible D gene (6 bases). This CDR3 is 16 amino acids long. V was shortened by 5 bases and J by 2 bases, with 17 bases between the two germline ends. The V gene's germline CDR1 is PRHDT and CDR2 FYEKMQ (reference sequence). CDR3 DNA sequence: TGTGCCAGCAGCATGCGGACTGGGGGGTCCACAGATACGCAGTATTTT. It yields the protein CASSMRTGGSTDTQYF.

This clone has more than one count but fewer than ten. This chain joins TRBV21-1 and TRBJ1-1; the table assigns TRBD1, which was not confirmed against the DNA. TRBV21-1 constitutes a pseudogene. This CDR3 region has 14 residues. In DNA form, the CDR3 reads TGTGCCAGCAGCAACCGACAGGGGAACACTGAAGCTTTCTTT. As protein: CASSNRQGNTEAFF.

CDR3 sequence reads: CASSLDSAGTQYF. The CDR3 DNA follows: TGTGCCAGCAGCTTAGACTCGGCGGGGACCCAGTACTTC. The V gene is TRBV7-9, the J gene TRBJ2-5, with D possibly matching TRBD2 (5 bases). Germline V lookup: CDR1 SEHNR, CDR2 FQNEAQ (reference sequence). CDR3 length: 13 residues. Trimming cost V 1 base and J 7 bases, with 10 bases left between them.

The chain has TRBV10-3 and TRBJ2-3, with TRBD1 identical over 12 bases. V was pared by 6 bases and J by 0 bases, with 7 bases of the junction left unmatched. There are 17 residues in the CDR3. In germline, CDR1 is ENHRY, CDR2 SYGVKD. The CDR3 loop is CAISGTGGPVSTDTQYF. The CDR3 DNA reads as TGTGCCATCAGCGGGACAGGGGGCCCGGTTAGCACAGATACGCAGTATTTT.

This chain links TRBV27 with TRBJ2-3; 15 positions agree with TRBD2. CDR1 is MNHEY and CDR2 is SMNVEV in the germline V gene (reference sequence). V trimming: 5 bases; J trimming: 3 bases; junction bases outside the gene matches: 3. CDR3 size: 16 residues. The CDR3, as DNA: TGTGCCAGCAGTCCCGGGACTAGCGGGAGGACAGATACGCAGTATTTT. Protein sequence: CASSPGTSGRTDTQYF.

This chain uses TRBV27 with TRBJ2-7; D perhaps matches TRBD2 (6 bases). Germline V gene data show CDR1 as MNHEY and CDR2 as SMNVEV (reference sequence). The CDR3 totals 15 residues. Trimming left V 8 bases short and J 1 base short, with 18 bases between. The CDR3 protein is CASHDSGGLSYEQYF. The CDR3 nucleotides are TGTGCCAGCCACGATAGCGGTGGCCTATCCTACGAGCAGTACTTC.

V usage is TRBV15 and J usage is TRBJ2-7; TRBD2 might be the D (5 bases). The CDR3 covers 15 residues. In germline, CDR1 is LNHNV, CDR2 YYDKDF (reference sequence). V was trimmed by 1 base and J by 1 base, leaving 11 bases between them. The CDR3 region is CATSRAGGQSYEQYF. CDR3 bases: TGTGCCACCAGCAGAGCGGGCGGGCAATCCTACGAGCAGTACTTC.

The rearrangement uses TRBV4-1 and TRBJ1-4, with TRBD1 as a possible D gene (6 bases). This CDR3 has 17 amino acids. Germline values: CDR1 MGHRA, CDR2 YSYEKL. V was cut by 5 bases and J by 5 bases, with 21 bases left in between. The CDR3 DNA follows: TGCGCCAGCAGCTCTACGGGGGGCGCCGCTCTGAATGAAAAACTGTTTTTT. Residues: CASSSTGGAALNEKLFF.

The chain links TRBV6-1 to TRBJ2-5, with D tentatively TRBD2 (6 bases). V gave up 9 bases and J gave up 5 bases, with 22 bases separating them. CDR3 length: 15 amino acids. Germline CDR1 and CDR2: MNHNS and SASEGT. In DNA form, the CDR3 reads TGTGCCAGTCGACGGGAGTTTACTTTGGGGGAGACCCAGTACTTC. This sequence encodes CASRREFTLGETQYF.